Listed here are 21 T cell receptor beta chains from one sample, sequenced in a study of blood T cell repertoires in COVID-19. Assay: immunoSEQ multiplex PCR; the TCRdb copy retains only in-frame clones and omits some. Seen here are approximately 170,000 clones, 80% to 85% observed once, and the top ten hold 6% to 8.5%. The sample consisted of peripheral blood. These receptors all stem from a woman in her 70s with COVID-19, enrolled during active disease.

This clone was detected once. The rearrangement links TRBV6-5 to TRBJ1-1; maybe TRBD1 (6 bases). CDR1 MNHEY and CDR2 SVGAGI come from the germline V gene. Trimming took 6 bases from V and 1 from J, leaving 15 bases between them. This CDR3 is 15 amino acids long. The CDR3 bases are TGTGCCAGCAGCTTTGGGGGGGCTTCGAACACTGAAGCTTTCTTT. Encoded protein: CASSFGGASNTEAFF.

This sequence joins TRBV7-9 and TRBJ2-5, with D possibly TRBD2 on 5 matching bases. The CDR3 has 17 residues. Trimming took off 6 bases at V and 0 bases at J, with 20 bases between the two ends. The V gene's germline CDR1 is SEHNR and CDR2 FQNEAQ (reference sequence). The CDR3, as DNA: TGTGCCAGCAGTTACCAACGGACTTTAATGTACCAAGAGACCCAGTACTTC. As protein: CASSYQRTLMYQETQYF.

The V gene is TRBV19, the J gene TRBJ2-3; 7 positions agree with TRBD2. Germline trimming cut 3 bases from V and 3 bases from J; bases unmatched to any gene: 6. CDR3 length: 15 amino acids. CDR1 and CDR2 (germline): LNHDA, SQIVND (reference sequence). CDR3 protein: CASSIRSGITDTQYF. The DNA for the CDR3 is TGTGCCAGTAGTATTAGGAGCGGGATTACAGATACGCAGTATTTT.

DNA of the CDR3: TGTGCCAGCAGTTACACACAGGGGGTAATGAAGACCCAGTACTTC. Its protein is CASSYTQGVMKTQYF. The chain has TRBV6-2 or TRBV6-3 and TRBJ2-5; 8 nucleotides match TRBD1. CDR1 and CDR2 from the germline V gene are MNHEY and SVGEGT. The CDR3 consists of 15 residues. Losses at the gene ends were 2 bases for V and 6 bases for J; bases not matched to a gene: 8.

The chain is built from TRBV7-2 and TRBJ1-1; perhaps TRBD1 as D (5 bases). The V and J ends lost 0 bases and 1 base respectively, with 12 bases between them. Germline loops: CDR1 SGHTA, CDR2 FQGNSA. This CDR3 has 16 amino acids. DNA for the CDR3: TGTGCCAGCAGCTTAGCTGTCAAGGGGAAGAACACTGAAGCTTTCTTT. Translation gives CASSLAVKGKNTEAFF.

This rearrangement joins TRBV7-2 to TRBJ2-6, with 8 bases matching TRBD1. Unmatched junction bases numbered 9, after V lost 1 base and J lost 4 bases. Germline CDR1 reads SGHTA; CDR2 reads FQGNSA. This CDR3 region has 18 residues. CDR3 sequence (DNA): TGTGCCAGCAGCTTAGATTCAGGGGGCGCTCCCGGGGCCAACGTCCTGACTTTC. It codes for CASSLDSGGAPGANVLTF.

This clone was picked up one time. J is TRBJ1-6 and V is TRBV28, with 7 bases aligning to TRBD1. The J segment lost 0 bases and the V segment lost 6 bases, leaving 8 bases of the junction unmatched. Germline lookup yields CDR1 MDHEN and CDR2 SYDVKM. CDR3 length: 17 amino acids. The CDR3 DNA sequence: TGTGCCAGCAGCCACAGGGGAAGGGTCTCCTATAATTCACCCCTCCACTTT. It yields the protein CASSHRGRVSYNSPLHF.

This clone has more than one count but fewer than ten. The chain combines TRBV2 with TRBJ1-4, with TRBD1 matching 11 bases. Germline loops: CDR1 SNHLY, CDR2 FYNNEI. The CDR3 length is 15 residues. The J segment lost 8 bases and the V segment lost 4 bases, leaving 6 bases of the junction unmatched. The CDR3, as DNA: TGTGCCAGCAGTGGGGACAGGGGGACAGGGGAAAAACTGTTTTTT. Protein product: CASSGDRGTGEKLFF.

This clone was counted once. The J gene is TRBJ2-6, the V gene TRBV6-1; D is uncertain. Trimming removed 5 bases from V and 0 bases from J, with 8 bases in between. From germline, CDR1 is MNHNS and CDR2 SASEGT. The CDR3 is 15 residues long. The CDR3 region is CASSRENSGANVLTF. CDR3 in DNA: TGTGCCAGCAGTAGAGAGAACTCTGGGGCCAACGTCCTGACTTTC.

J is TRBJ1-6 and V is TRBV6-5, with 8 bases identical to TRBD1. V trimming: 2 bases; J trimming: 7 bases; junction bases outside the gene matches: 7. The CDR3 contains 16 residues. From germline, CDR1 is MNHEY and CDR2 SVGAGI. The CDR3: CASSYKTGGSNSPLHF. The CDR3 region has the DNA TGTGCCAGCAGTTACAAAACAGGGGGTTCAAATTCACCCCTCCACTTT.

This CDR3 reads CASSLGGRARSEQFF. The DNA for the CDR3 is TGTGCCAGCAGCTTGGGAGGGAGGGCCAGGAGTGAGCAGTTCTTC. V and J are TRBV5-8 and TRBJ2-1, with 7 bases aligning to TRBD2. This CDR3 is 15 amino acids long. Germline-derived CDR1 and CDR2 are SGHTS and YDEGEE. V trimming: 0 bases; J trimming: 9 bases; junction bases outside the gene matches: 9.

The chain employs TRBV18 and TRBJ2-5; 13 positions match TRBD2. This CDR3 region has 15 residues. After removal of 6 bases from V and 4 bases from J, the junction contained 5 bases not matched to a gene. Germline CDR1 is KGHSH and CDR2 is LQKENI. The CDR3: CASSPTSGRGETQYF. CDR3 nucleotide sequence: TGTGCCAGCTCGCCCACTAGCGGGAGGGGAGAGACCCAGTACTTC.

The chain's CDR3 is CASSAGVANTGELFF. CDR3 coding DNA: TGCGCCAGCAGTGCGGGGGTCGCGAACACCGGGGAGCTGTTTTTT. The gene calls are TRBV10-1 and TRBJ2-2, with D possibly being TRBD2 (6 bases). The ends were cut back, 4 bases at V and 0 bases at J, with 9 bases in the middle. Per the germline V gene, CDR1 is WNHNN and CDR2 is SYGVQD (reference sequence). This CDR3 has 15 residues.

This chain connects TRBV24-1 to TRBJ2-7; a possible D gene is TRBD2 (6 bases). CDR3 size: 14 residues. Trimming took off 2 bases at V and 5 bases at J, with 12 bases between the two ends. Germline V gene data show CDR1 as KGHDR and CDR2 as SFDVKD. CDR3 residues: CATSDSRRRDEQYF. In DNA form, the CDR3 reads TGTGCCACCAGTGATTCGCGCAGGAGGGACGAGCAGTACTTC.

This clone was detected only once. The chain carries TRBV10-2 and TRBJ2-4, with a possible D match to TRBD1 (7 bases). Germline V gene data show CDR1 as WSHSY and CDR2 as SAAADI. Trimming left V 3 bases short and J 1 base short, with 10 bases between. The CDR3 runs to 15 residues. The DNA of the CDR3 is TGCGCCAGCAGTGAATCAGGGGGGGCCAAAAACATTCAGTACTTC. Protein product: CASSESGGAKNIQYF.

V and J are TRBV27 and TRBJ2-7; D is uncertain. This CDR3 is 15 amino acids long. Germline V gene lookup returns CDR1 MNHEY and CDR2 SMNVEV (reference sequence). Deletions cut 3 bases from V and 2 bases from J, with 14 bases between. The CDR3 sequence: CASSFGPSYAYEQYF. In DNA, the CDR3 is TGTGCCAGCAGTTTTGGTCCGAGCTATGCCTACGAGCAGTACTTC.

The V gene is TRBV9, the J gene TRBJ1-2; 7 positions match TRBD1. Germline assignment: CDR1 SGDLS and CDR2 YYNGEE. J was trimmed by 8 bases and V by 3 bases; bases with no gene match: 7. This CDR3 has 13 residues. The CDR3 loop reads CASSAHRGWGYTF. The CDR3 bases are TGTGCCAGCAGCGCCCACAGGGGTTGGGGCTACACCTTC. The whole variable domain, filled in from reference TRBV9 and TRBJ1-2, reads DSGVTQTPKHLITATGQRVTLRCSPRSGDLSVYWYQQSLDQGLQFLIQYYNGEERAKGNILERFSAQQFPDLHSELNLSSLELGDSALYFCASSAHRGWGYTFGSGTRLTVV.

This sequence joins TRBV30 and TRBJ1-2; D is perhaps TRBD1 (6 bases). CDR3 length: 17 residues. CDR1 is GTSNPN, CDR2 SVGIG, per germline (reference sequence). Trimming shortened V by 1 base and J by 4 bases, and 22 bases separated the two germline ends. The CDR3 coding sequence is TGTGCCTGGAGTGCTTGGGCCCGGGACAAGGGATCCTATGGCTACACCTTC. Its translation: CAWSAWARDKGSYGYTF.

This sequence joins TRBV15 and TRBJ1-2; TRBD1 matches at 8 bases. The V gene's germline CDR1 is LNHNV and CDR2 YYDKDF (reference sequence). The CDR3 has 13 residues. V was pared by 1 base and J by 8 bases, with 3 bases of the junction left unmatched. The CDR3, as DNA: TGTGCCACCAGCAGAGGGGACAGGCTGGGCTACACCTTC. Translating gives CATSRGDRLGYTF.

In the case of this clone: A read error may produce the germline difference seen at one junction end. This chain uses TRBV10-1 with TRBJ2-5, with TRBD2 matching over 10 bases. Germline V lookup: CDR1 WNHNN, CDR2 SYGVQD (reference sequence). The CDR3 contains 13 residues. The CDR3 loop is CASSVVDSGGRDF. The CDR3 nucleotides read TGCGCCAGCAGTGTCGTAGATAGCGGGGGGAGGGACTTC.

The rearrangement uses TRBV6-2 or TRBV6-3 and TRBJ2-7, with TRBD1 identical over 9 bases. Germline values: CDR1 MNHEY, CDR2 SVGEGT. With 4 bases clipped from V and 4 bases from J, the junction kept 8 bases outside the gene matches. The length of the CDR3 is 15 residues. CDR3 amino acids: CASSSPDRGVYEQYF. CDR3 coding DNA: TGTGCCAGCAGTTCCCCCGACAGGGGGGTATACGAGCAGTACTTC.